The present T cell receptor beta chain was sequenced within a study of cytomegalovirus exposure and HLA in healthy donors. Overall study context: Earlier, 110 million or so unique TCR beta sequences were recovered from some 200 million T cells by an analysis.

Whole-study findings and limits: In a later analysis, TCR beta V- and J-gene trimming showed a link to a missense DCLRE1C variant. Common viral pathogens (according to a later analysis) appeared linked to several of the most significant clusters.

The PCR ran on 60 Vbeta and 13 Jbeta primers. Measured with immunoSEQ multiplex PCR; TCRdb has only the in-frame clones, and not every one. The sample shows about 170,000 clones, about 79% of them seen only once. A note on this clone: Antigen unknown. The germline gene is not matched at one end of the junction; a read error may be the cause.

This CDR3 is built from 18 residues. Per germline, CDR1 SNHLY and CDR2 FYNNEI. The donors comprised healthy bone marrow donors. The TCR was taken from a man aged 35-49 years in good health and CMV-seropositive. The sequencing sample was made of PBMCs. The chain carries TRBV2 and TRBJ2-4; the match to TRBD2 covers 7 bases. The CDR3, as DNA: TGTGTCAGCAGTGAAAATGGTGGGAGGGTTAGTCTCAAAAACATTCAGTACTTC. Amino acid sequence: CVSSENGGRVSLKNIQYF.